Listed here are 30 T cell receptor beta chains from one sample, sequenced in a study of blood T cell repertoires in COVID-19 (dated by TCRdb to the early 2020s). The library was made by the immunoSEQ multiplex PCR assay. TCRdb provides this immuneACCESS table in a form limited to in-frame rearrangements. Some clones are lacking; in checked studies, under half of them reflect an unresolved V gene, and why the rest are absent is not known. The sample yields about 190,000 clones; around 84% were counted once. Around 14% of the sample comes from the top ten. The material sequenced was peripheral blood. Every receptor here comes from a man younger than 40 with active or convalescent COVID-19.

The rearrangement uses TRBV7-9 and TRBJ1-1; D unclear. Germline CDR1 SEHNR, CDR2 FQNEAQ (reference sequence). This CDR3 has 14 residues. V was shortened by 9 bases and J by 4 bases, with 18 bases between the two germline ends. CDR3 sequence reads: CASRPEGEGTEAFF. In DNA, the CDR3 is TGTGCCAGTAGGCCGGAGGGTGAGGGCACTGAAGCTTTCTTT.

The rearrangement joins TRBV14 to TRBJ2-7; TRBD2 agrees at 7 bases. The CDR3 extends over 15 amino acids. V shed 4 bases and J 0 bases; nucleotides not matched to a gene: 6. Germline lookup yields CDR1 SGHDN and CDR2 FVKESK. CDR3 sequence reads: CASSPLGGSSYEQYV. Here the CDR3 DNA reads TGTGCCAGCAGCCCCCTCGGGGGGAGCTCCTACGAGCAGTACGTC.

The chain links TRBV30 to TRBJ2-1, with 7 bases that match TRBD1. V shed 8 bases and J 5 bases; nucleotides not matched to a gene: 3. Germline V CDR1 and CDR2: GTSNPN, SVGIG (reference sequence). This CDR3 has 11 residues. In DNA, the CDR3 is TGTGCCCCGGGGACAGACAATGAGCAGTTCTTC. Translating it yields CAPGTDNEQFF. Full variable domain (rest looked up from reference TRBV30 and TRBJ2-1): SQTIHQWPATLVQPVGSPLSLECTVEGTSNPNLYWYRQAAGRGLQLLFYSVGIGQISSEVPQNLSASRPQDRQFILSSKKLLLSDSGFYLCAPGTDNEQFFGPGTRLTVL.

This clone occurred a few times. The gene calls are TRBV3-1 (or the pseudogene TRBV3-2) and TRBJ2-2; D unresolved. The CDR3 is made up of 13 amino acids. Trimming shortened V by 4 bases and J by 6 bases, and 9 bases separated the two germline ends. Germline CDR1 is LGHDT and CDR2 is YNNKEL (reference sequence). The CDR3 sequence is CASSLLSAGELFF. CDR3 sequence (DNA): TGTGCCAGCAGCCTACTAAGCGCCGGGGAGCTGTTTTTT.

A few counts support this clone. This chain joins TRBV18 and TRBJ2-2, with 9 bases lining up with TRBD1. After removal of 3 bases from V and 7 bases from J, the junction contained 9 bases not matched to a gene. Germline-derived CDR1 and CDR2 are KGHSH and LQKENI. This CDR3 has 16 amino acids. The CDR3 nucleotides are TGTGCCAGCTCACCTCCCCGGACAGGGGACGTCGGGGAGCTGTTTTTT. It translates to CASSPPRTGDVGELFF. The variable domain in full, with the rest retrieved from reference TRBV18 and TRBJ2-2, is NAGVMQNPRHLVRRRGQEARLRCSPMKGHSHVYWYRQLPEEGLKFMVYLQKENIIDESGMPKERFSAEFPKEGPSILRIQQVVRGDSAAYFCASSPPRTGDVGELFFGEGSRLTVL.

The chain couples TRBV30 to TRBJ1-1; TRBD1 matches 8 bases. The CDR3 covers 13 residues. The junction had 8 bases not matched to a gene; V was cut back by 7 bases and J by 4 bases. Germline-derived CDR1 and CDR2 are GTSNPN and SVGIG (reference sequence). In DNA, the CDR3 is TGTGCCTACCGCAGGGGGCTGGCCACTGAAGCTTTCTTT. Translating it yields CAYRRGLATEAFF.

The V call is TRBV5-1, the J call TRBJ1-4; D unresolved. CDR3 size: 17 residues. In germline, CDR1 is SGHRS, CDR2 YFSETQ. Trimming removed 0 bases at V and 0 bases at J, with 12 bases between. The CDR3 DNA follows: TGCGCCAGCAGCTTGGGCCGTACAGCTGCAACTAATGAAAAACTGTTTTTT. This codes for CASSLGRTAATNEKLFF.

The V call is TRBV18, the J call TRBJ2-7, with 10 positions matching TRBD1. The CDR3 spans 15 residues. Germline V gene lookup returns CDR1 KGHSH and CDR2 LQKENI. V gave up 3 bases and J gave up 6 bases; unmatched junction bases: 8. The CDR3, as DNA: TGTGCCAGCTCACCGGTGGGACAGGGGACTGGCGAGCAGTACTTC. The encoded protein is CASSPVGQGTGEQYF.

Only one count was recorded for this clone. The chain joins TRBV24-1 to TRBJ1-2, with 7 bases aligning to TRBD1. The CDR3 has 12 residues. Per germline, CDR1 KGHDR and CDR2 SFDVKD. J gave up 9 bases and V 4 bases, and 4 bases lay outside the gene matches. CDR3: CATSEDRDRYTF. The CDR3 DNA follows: TGTGCCACCAGTGAAGACAGGGATCGCTACACCTTC.

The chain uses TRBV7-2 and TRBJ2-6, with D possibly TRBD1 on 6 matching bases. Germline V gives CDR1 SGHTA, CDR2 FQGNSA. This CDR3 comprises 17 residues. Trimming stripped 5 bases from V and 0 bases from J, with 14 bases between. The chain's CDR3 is CASSLDRLLSGANVLTF. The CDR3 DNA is TGTGCCAGCAGCCTGGACAGACTCCTCTCTGGGGCCAACGTCCTGACTTTC.

The CDR3 nucleotides are TGTGCCAGCAGGCAGGGTGTAGGTGGCTACACCTTC. The encoded protein is CASRQGVGGYTF. This chain joins TRBV28 and TRBJ1-2; maybe TRBD1 (5 bases). The V end was cut by 6 bases, the J end by 7 bases, with 12 bases between. The CDR3 extends over 12 amino acids. Germline CDR1 and CDR2: MDHEN and SYDVKM.

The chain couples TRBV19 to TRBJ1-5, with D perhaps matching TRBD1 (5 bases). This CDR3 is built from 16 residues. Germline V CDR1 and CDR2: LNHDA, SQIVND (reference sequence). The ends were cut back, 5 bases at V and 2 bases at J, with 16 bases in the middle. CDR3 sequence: CASSPSMGLGNQPQHF. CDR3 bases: TGTGCCAGTAGTCCATCTATGGGGCTGGGCAATCAGCCCCAGCATTTT. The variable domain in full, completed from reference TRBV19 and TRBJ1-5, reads DGGITQSPKYLFRKEGQNVTLSCEQNLNHDAMYWYRQDPGQGLRLIYYSQIVNDFQKGDIAEGYSVSREKKESFPLTVTSAQKNPTAFYLCASSPSMGLGNQPQHFGDGTRLSIL.

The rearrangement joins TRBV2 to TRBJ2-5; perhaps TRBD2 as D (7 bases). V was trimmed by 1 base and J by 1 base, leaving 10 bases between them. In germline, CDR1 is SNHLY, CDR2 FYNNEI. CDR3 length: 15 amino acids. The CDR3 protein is CASSEVAGAQETQYF. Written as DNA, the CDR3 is TGTGCCAGCAGTGAAGTCGCGGGGGCCCAAGAGACCCAGTACTTC.

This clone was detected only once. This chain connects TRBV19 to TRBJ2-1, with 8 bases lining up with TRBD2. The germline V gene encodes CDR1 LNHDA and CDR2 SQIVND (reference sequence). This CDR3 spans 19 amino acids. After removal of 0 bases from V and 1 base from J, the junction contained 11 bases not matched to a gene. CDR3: CASSIDYIGSGSSYNEQFF. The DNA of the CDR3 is TGTGCCAGTAGTATAGATTACATTGGGAGCGGGAGTTCCTACAATGAGCAGTTCTTC.

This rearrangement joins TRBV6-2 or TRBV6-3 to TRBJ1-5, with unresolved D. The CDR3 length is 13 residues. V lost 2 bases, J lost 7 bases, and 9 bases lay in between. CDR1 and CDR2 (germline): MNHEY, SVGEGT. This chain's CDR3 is CASSYQAAQPQHF. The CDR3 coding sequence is TGTGCCAGCAGTTACCAGGCTGCCCAGCCCCAGCATTTT.

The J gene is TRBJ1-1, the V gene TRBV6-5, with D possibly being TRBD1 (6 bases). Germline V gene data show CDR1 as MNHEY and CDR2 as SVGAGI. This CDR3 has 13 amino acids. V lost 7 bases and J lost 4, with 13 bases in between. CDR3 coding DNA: TGTGCCAGCACTACAGGGTTACGCACTGAAGCTTTCTTT. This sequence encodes CASTTGLRTEAFF.

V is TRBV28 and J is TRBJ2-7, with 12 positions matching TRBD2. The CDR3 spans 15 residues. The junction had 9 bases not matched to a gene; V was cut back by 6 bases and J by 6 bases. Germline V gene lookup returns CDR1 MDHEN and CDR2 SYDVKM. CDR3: CASSPSGGASLEQYV. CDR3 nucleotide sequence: TGTGCCAGCAGCCCTAGCGGGGGGGCCTCTCTCGAGCAGTACGTC.

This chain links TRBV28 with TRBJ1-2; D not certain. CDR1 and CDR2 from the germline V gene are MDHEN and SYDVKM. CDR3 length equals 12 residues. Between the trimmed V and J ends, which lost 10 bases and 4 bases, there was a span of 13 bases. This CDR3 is CATTSEGYGYTF. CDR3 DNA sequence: TGTGCCACCACAAGTGAGGGCTATGGCTACACCTTC.

DNA for the CDR3: TGTGCCAGCAGCTCTGTGGCGGGAGTGGCCCGCGAGACCCAGTACTTC. It yields the protein CASSSVAGVARETQYF. This rearrangement joins TRBV7-9 to TRBJ2-5; 7 bases agree with TRBD2. Per the germline V gene, CDR1 is SEHNR and CDR2 is FQNEAQ (reference sequence). This CDR3 has 16 residues. J lost 5 bases, V lost 4 bases, and 13 bases had no gene match. The complete variable domain, with remaining parts taken from reference TRBV7-9 and TRBJ2-5, reads DTGVSQNPRHKITKRGQNVTFRCDPISEHNRLYWYRQTLGQGPEFLTYFQNEAQLEKSRLLSDRFSAERPKGSFSTLEIQRTEQGDSAMYLCASSSVAGVARETQYFGPGTRLLVL.

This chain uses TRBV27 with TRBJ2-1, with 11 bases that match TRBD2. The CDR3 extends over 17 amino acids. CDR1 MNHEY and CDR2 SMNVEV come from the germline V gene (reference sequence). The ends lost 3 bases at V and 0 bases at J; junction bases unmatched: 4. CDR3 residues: CASSFPSGGISYNEQFF. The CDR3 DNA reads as TGTGCCAGCAGTTTCCCTAGCGGGGGGATCTCCTACAATGAGCAGTTCTTC.

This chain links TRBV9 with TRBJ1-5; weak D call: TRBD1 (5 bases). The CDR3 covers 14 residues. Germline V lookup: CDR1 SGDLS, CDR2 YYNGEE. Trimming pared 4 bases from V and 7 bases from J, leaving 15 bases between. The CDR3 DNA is TGTGCCAGCAGCCCAGGTAGGGGCGAGCAGCCCCAGCATTTT. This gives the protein CASSPGRGEQPQHF.

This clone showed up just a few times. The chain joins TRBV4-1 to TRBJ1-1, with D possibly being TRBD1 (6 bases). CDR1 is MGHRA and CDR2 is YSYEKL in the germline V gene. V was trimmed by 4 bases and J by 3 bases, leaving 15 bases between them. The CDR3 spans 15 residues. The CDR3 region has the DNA TGCGCCAGCAGCCCTTATGGGGGCGCCGACACTGAAGCTTTCTTT. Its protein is CASSPYGGADTEAFF.

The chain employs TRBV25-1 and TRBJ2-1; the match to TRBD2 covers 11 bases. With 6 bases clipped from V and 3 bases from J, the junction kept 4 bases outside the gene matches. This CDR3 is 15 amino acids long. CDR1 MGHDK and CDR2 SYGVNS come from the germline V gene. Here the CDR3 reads CASRWGTSGYNEQFF. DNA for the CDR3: TGTGCCAGCAGGTGGGGGACTAGCGGCTACAATGAGCAGTTCTTC.

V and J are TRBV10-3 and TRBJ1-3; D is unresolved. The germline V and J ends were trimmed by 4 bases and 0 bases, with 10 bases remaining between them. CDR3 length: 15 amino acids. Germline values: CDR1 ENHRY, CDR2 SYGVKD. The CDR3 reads CAISVRVGSGNTIYF. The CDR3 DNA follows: TGTGCCATCAGTGTTCGGGTCGGCTCTGGAAACACCATATATTTT.

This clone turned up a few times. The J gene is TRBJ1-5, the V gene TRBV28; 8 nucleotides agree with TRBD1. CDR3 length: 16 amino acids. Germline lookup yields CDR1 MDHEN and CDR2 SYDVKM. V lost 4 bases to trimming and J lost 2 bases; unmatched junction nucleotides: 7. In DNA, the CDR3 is TGTGCCAGCAGTTATAACGGACAGGGCGGCAATCAGCCCCAGCATTTT. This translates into CASSYNGQGGNQPQHF. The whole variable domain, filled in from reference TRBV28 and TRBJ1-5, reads DVKVTQSSRYLVKRTGEKVFLECVQDMDHENMFWYRQDPGLGLRLIYFSYDVKMKEKGDIPEGYSVSREKKERFSLILESASTNQTSMYLCASSYNGQGGNQPQHFGDGTRLSIL.

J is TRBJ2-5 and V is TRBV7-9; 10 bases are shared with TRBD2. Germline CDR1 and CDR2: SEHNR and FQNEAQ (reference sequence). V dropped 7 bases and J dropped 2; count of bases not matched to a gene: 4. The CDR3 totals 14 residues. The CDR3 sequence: CASTGGLAQETQYF. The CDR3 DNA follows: TGTGCCAGCACCGGGGGACTAGCGCAAGAGACCCAGTACTTC.

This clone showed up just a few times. CDR3 protein: CAISYKWGGQGDTQYF. As DNA, the CDR3 is TGTGCCATCTCCTACAAGTGGGGGGGGCAAGGAGATACGCAGTATTTT. The chain recombines TRBV10-3 with TRBJ2-3; D might be TRBD2 (7 bases). The CDR3 is 16 amino acids. V lost 8 bases and J lost 5, with 23 bases in between. Germline V gene data show CDR1 as ENHRY and CDR2 as SYGVKD.

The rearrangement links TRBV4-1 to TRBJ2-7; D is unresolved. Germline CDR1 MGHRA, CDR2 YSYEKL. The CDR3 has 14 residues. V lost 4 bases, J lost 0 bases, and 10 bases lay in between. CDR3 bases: TGCGCCAGCAGCCCTGACTTTGGCTCCTACGAGCAGTACTTC. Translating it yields CASSPDFGSYEQYF.

The DNA of the CDR3 is TGCGCCAGCAGCTTGCCTAGGGACAGGGAGGCCCCAGATACGCAGTATTTT. It yields the protein CASSLPRDREAPDTQYF. The chain couples TRBV5-1 to TRBJ2-3, with TRBD1 matching 9 bases. This CDR3 has 17 amino acids. CDR1 is SGHRS, CDR2 YFSETQ, per germline. With 1 base clipped from V and 4 bases from J, the junction kept 10 bases outside the gene matches.

The CDR3 region has the DNA TGTGCCAGCAGCTTAGTGGCAGACGGGGGCAAAAACATTCAGTACTTC. Translating it yields CASSLVADGGKNIQYF. The chain joins TRBV7-9 to TRBJ2-4; TRBD2 is a possible D gene (6 bases). The V gene lost 1 base and the J gene lost 3 bases, with 13 bases spanning the gap. The CDR3 loop spans 16 amino acids. In germline, CDR1 is SEHNR, CDR2 FQNEAQ (reference sequence).